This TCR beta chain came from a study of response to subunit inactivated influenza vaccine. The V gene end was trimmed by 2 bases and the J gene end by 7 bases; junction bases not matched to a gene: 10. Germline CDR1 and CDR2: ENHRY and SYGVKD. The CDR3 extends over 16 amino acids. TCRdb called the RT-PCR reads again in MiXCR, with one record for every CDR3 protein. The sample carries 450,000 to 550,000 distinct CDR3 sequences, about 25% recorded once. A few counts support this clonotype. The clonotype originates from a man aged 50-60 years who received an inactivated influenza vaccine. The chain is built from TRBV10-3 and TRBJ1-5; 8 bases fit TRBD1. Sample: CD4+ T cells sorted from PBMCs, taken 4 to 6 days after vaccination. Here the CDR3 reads CAISEGSGGRRQPQHF. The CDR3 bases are TGTGCCATCAGTGAGGGTTCAGGGGGCCGTAGGCAGCCCCAGCATTTT.